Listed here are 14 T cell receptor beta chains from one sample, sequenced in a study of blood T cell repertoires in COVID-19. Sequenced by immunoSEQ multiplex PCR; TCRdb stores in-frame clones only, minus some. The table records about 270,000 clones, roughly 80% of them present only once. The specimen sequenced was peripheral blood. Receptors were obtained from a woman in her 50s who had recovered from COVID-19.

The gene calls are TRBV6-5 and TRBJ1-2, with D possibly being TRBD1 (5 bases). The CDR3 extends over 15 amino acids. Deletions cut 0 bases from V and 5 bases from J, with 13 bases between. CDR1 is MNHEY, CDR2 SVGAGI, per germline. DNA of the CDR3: TGTGCCAGCAGTTACTCGGGGCACATCCCATATGGCTACACCTTC. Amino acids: CASSYSGHIPYGYTF.

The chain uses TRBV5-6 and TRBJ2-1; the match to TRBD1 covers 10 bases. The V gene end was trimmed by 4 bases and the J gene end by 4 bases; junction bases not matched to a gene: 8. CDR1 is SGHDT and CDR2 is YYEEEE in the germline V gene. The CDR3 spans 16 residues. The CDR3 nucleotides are TGTGCCAGCAGCCGAGGAGAGGGACAGGGGTACAATGAGCAGTTCTTC. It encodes CASSRGEGQGYNEQFF.

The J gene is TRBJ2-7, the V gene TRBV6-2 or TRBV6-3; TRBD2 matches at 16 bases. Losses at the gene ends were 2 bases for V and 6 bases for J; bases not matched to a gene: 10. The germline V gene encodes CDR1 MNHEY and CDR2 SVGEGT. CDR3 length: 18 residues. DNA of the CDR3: TGTGCCAGCAGTTACGTCTCCGGGACTAGCGGGAGGGCCCCCGAGCAGTACTTC. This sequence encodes CASSYVSGTSGRAPEQYF.

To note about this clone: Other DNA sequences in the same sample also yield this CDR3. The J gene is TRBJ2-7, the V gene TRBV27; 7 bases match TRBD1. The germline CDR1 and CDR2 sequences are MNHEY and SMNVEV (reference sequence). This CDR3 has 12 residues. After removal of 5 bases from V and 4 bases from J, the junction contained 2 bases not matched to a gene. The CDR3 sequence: CASSDRAYEQYF. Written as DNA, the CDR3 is TGTGCCAGCAGTGACAGGGCTTACGAGCAGTACTTC.

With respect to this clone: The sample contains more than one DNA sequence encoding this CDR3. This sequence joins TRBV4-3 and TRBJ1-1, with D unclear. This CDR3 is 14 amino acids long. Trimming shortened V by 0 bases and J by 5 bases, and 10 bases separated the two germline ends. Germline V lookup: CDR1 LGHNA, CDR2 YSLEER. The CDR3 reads CASSQDWGGTEAFF. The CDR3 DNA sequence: TGCGCCAGCAGCCAAGATTGGGGAGGGACTGAAGCTTTCTTT.

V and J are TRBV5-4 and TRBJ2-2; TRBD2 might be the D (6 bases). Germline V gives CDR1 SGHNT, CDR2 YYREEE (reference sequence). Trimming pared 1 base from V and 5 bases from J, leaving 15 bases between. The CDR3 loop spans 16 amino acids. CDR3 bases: TGTGCCAGCAGCTTGTGGGGCGGGGCGCTGACCGGGGAGCTGTTTTTT. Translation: CASSLWGGALTGELFF.

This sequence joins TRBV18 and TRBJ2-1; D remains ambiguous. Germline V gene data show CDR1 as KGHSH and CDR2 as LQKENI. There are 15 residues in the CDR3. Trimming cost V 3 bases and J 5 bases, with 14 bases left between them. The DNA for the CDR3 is TGTGCCAGCTCACCGATAAGTCTGGCAGACAATGAGCAGTTCTTC. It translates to CASSPISLADNEQFF. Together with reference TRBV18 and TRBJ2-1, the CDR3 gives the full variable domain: NAGVMQNPRHLVRRRGQEARLRCSPMKGHSHVYWYRQLPEEGLKFMVYLQKENIIDESGMPKERFSAEFPKEGPSILRIQQVVRGDSAAYFCASSPISLADNEQFFGPGTRLTVL.

CDR3 nucleotides: TGCAGTGCTAGTTCTCCGACAGGTTATACCGGGGAGCTGTTTTTT. This codes for CSASSPTGYTGELFF. The chain employs TRBV20-1 and TRBJ2-2, with D maybe TRBD1 (6 bases). CDR1 is DFQATT and CDR2 is SNEGSKA in the germline V gene (reference sequence). Trimming left V 3 bases short and J 5 bases short, with 16 bases between. The CDR3 length is 15 residues.

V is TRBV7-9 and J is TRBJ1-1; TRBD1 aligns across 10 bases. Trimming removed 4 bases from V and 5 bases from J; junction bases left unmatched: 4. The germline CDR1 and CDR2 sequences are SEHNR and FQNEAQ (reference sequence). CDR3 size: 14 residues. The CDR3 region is CASSYRTGGTEAFF. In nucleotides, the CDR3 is TGTGCCAGCAGCTACCGGACAGGGGGTACTGAAGCTTTCTTT. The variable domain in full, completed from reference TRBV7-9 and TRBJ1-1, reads DTGVSQNPRHKITKRGQNVTFRCDPISEHNRLYWYRQTLGQGPEFLTYFQNEAQLEKSRLLSDRFSAERPKGSFSTLEIQRTEQGDSAMYLCASSYRTGGTEAFFGQGTRLTVV.

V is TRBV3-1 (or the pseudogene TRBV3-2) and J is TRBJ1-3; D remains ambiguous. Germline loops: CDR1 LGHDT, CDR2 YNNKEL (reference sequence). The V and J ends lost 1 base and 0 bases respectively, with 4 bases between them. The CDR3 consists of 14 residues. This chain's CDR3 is CASSQVDSGNTIYF. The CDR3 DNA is TGTGCCAGCAGCCAAGTAGACTCTGGAAACACCATATATTTT.

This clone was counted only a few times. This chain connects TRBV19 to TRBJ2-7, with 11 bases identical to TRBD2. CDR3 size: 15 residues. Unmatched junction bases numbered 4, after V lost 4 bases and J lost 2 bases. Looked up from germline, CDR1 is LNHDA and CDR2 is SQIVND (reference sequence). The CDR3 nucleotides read TGTGCCAGTAGTACAGGACTAGCGGGTACCTACGAGCAGTACTTC. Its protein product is CASSTGLAGTYEQYF.

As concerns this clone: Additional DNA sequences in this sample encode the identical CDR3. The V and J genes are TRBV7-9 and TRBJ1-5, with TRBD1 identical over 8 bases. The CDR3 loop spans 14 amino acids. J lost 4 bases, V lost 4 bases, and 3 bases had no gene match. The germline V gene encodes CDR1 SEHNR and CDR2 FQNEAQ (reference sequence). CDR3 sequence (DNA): TGTGCCAGCAGCTCTACAGGGGGTAATCAGCCCCAGCATTTT. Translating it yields CASSSTGGNQPQHF.

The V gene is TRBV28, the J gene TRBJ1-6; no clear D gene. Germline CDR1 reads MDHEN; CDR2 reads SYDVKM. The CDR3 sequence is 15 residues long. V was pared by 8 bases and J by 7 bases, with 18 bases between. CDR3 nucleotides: TGTGCCAGCTCGCCGGCCGGGTCCGGAAATTCACCCCTCCACTTT. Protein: CASSPAGSGNSPLHF.

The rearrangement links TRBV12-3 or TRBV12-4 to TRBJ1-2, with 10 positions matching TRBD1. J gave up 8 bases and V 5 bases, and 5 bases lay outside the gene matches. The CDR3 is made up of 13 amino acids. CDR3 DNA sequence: TGTGCCAGCAGTAGGGGACAGGGGAACGGCTACACCTTC. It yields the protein CASSRGQGNGYTF.